This T cell receptor (beta chain) was profiled in a study of cytomegalovirus exposure and HLA in healthy donors. Notes on the study in general: The study dropped some indistinguishable V segments, TRBV6-2 and TRBV6-3 among them. The productive fraction for most TCR beta V segments was about 90% or about 30% in an earlier analysis. The CMV antigen specificity of three CMV-associated chains was confirmed through in vitro analysis.

Note on this clone: Antigen specificity is unknown.

Deletions cut 6 bases from V and 1 base from J, with 15 bases between. In germline, CDR1 is LNHDA, CDR2 SQIVND (reference sequence). CDR3 length: 15 residues. Healthy bone marrow donors formed the donor group. PCR was performed using 60 Vbeta and 13 Jbeta primers. Generated by immunoSEQ multiplex PCR, the TCRdb table keeps only in-frame clones and is missing some. Altogether over 150,000 clones are present, 80% being singletons, with the ten largest covering approximately 4.8%. This TCR was recovered from a man aged 25-45 years in good health and CMV-seronegative. This rearrangement joins TRBV19 to TRBJ1-2, with D hard to call. The source material was PBMCs. The DNA for the CDR3 is TGTGCCAGTAGAAACGTCAGGCCCATTAACTATGGCTACACCTTC. Protein sequence: CASRNVRPINYGYTF.